This is a list of T cell receptor beta chains from one sample in a study of shared clonotypes between healthy human individuals. Here immunoSEQ multiplex PCR was the method, and the copy in TCRdb shows in-frame clones only, minus some. The profile covers approximately 2.1 million clones, with 93% appearing a single time and under 0.45% taken by the ten largest. Sequencing used naive CD4+ T cells from PBMCs. All receptors derive from a man aged 18 to 29 in good health. Some clones in this sample may be carry-over from other donors' samples. CDR3s include the opening cysteine and the closing phenylalanine or tryptophan. D genes are given only for firm matches. Size is stated for part of the rows, as once, few or many counts, or as a class when the clone is expanded.

j_call v_call d_call cdr3_length clone_size cdr3_nt cdr3_aa
TRBJ2-3 TRBV5-1 . 16 . TGCGCCAGCAGCTTTTGGGGCTTAGCCCGGACAGATACGCAGTATTTT CASSFWGLARTDTQYF
TRBJ2-5 TRBV6-5 TRBD2 15 . TGTGCCAGCAGTTATGTAGCGGGGGGATGGGAGACCCAGTACTTC CASSYVAGGWETQYF
TRBJ2-7 TRBV5-6 . 15 . TGTGCCAGCAGCTTGGATGTAGGGGGCTCCTACGAGCAGTACTTC CASSLDVGGSYEQYF
TRBJ1-2 TRBV7-8 . 14 . TGTGCCAGCAGCTTGGAACGACCCGGCGGCGGCTACACCTTC CASSLERPGGGYTF
TRBJ1-1 TRBV5-5 . 13 . TGTGCCAGCAGCTTCCGATTGAACACTGAAGCTTTCTTT CASSFRLNTEAFF
TRBJ2-1 TRBV27 TRBD2 16 . TGTGCCAGCAGTTCCCGCCCTAGCGGGGGGTACAATGAGCAGTTCTTC CASSSRPSGGYNEQFF
TRBJ2-3 TRBV27 TRBD2 11 . TGTGCCAGCAGGCGGGAGGGTACGCAGTATTTT CASRREGTQYF
TRBJ2-1 TRBV6-6 . 16 . TGTGCCAGCAATCACGGTCGGAGTCAGGGATACAATGAGCAGTTCTTC CASNHGRSQGYNEQFF
TRBJ2-4 TRBV15 . 18 . TGTGCCACCAGCAGAGAAATAGTGATCCAACTAGCCAAAAACATTCAGTACTTC CATSREIVIQLAKNIQYF
TRBJ2-5 TRBV5-1 . 17 . TGCGCCAGCAGCTTAGGGTTGGGACGGGCGAGACAAGAGACCCAGTACTTC CASSLGLGRARQETQYF
TRBJ2-1 TRBV9 . 16 . TGTGCCAGCAGCGTAGGACGGGGGATCTCCTACAATGAGCAGTTCTTC CASSVGRGISYNEQFF
TRBJ2-3 TRBV7-6 . 20 . TGTGCCAGCAGCTTAGTAGCGGCAGGAAGGGGGTTGAGGGGCACAGATACGCAGTATTTT CASSLVAAGRGLRGTDTQYF
TRBJ2-7 TRBV5-1 . 18 . TGCGCCAGCAGCCGGAGTTGGGGGCGGCCAAATTTCCCCTACGAGCAGTACTTC CASSRSWGRPNFPYEQYF
TRBJ2-7 TRBV5-1 . 15 . TGCGCCAGCAGCGCATCCCCCGGGGTCCCCCACGAGCAGTACTTC CASSASPGVPHEQYF
TRBJ2-1 TRBV28 . 11 . TGTGCCAGCAGTTCCCACAATGAGCAGTTCTTC CASSSHNEQFF
TRBJ2-1 TRBV5-4 . 12 . TGTGCCAGCAGCACGGATGACAATGAGCAGTTCTTC CASSTDDNEQFF
TRBJ2-1 TRBV10-3 . 18 . TGTGCCATCAGTGCTTCCTCAGGGGTAGTTGGGCTAGGCAATGAGCAGTTCTTC CAISASSGVVGLGNEQFF
TRBJ2-1 TRBV7-2 TRBD2 16 . TGTGCCAGCAGCCCACCGGGACTAGCGGGAGGCAATGAGCAGTTCTTC CASSPPGLAGGNEQFF
TRBJ2-2 TRBV5-1 . 14 . TGCGCCAGCAGCTTCAGGTCGGCCACCGGGGAGCTGTTTTTT CASSFRSATGELFF
TRBJ2-4 TRBV29-1 TRBD2 12 . TGCAGCGGTGGGACTAGCGGAAACATTCAGTACTTC CSGGTSGNIQYF
TRBJ2-7 TRBV28 TRBD2 16 . TGTGCCAGCAGTTTTCGGGCGGGGGAAAGCTCCTACGAGCAGTACTTC CASSFRAGESSYEQYF
TRBJ2-7 TRBV7-8 . 13 . TGTGCCAGCAGCTTTATGACCTTCATCGAGCAGTACTTC CASSFMTFIEQYF
TRBJ1-2 TRBV11-2 . 14 . TGTGCCAGCAGCTTGAGTCAGTTAAACTATGGCTACACCTTC CASSLSQLNYGYTF
TRBJ2-1 TRBV19 TRBD2 14 . TGTGCCAGTAGTATAAGCGGGAGGGGGAGTGAGCAGTTCTTC CASSISGRGSEQFF
TRBJ2-2 TRBV5-5 . 12 . TGTGCCAGCAGCCTGGCCACCGGGGAGCTGTTTTTT CASSLATGELFF
TRBJ1-1 TRBV29-1 . 15 . TGCAGCGTTGTTGTCTTTACTCACCCGAACACTGAAGCTTTCTTT CSVVVFTHPNTEAFF
TRBJ1-4 TRBV5-4 . 16 . TGTGCCAGCAGCTTGGTGGGGGGAACGTCGGGTGGAAAACTGTTTTTT CASSLVGGTSGGKLFF
TRBJ2-5 TRBV7-8 . 14 . TGTGCCAGCAGCTTACAGGCCATAGGTGAGACCCAGTACTTC CASSLQAIGETQYF
TRBJ2-1 TRBV7-9 . 17 . TGTGCCAGCAGCTTAGCGATTGGACAACGACCTGACAATGAGCAGTTCTTC CASSLAIGQRPDNEQFF
TRBJ2-7 TRBV19 . 16 . TGTGCCAGTAGTATAAGACCCGGGACGGGAATTTACGAGCAGTACTTC CASSIRPGTGIYEQYF
TRBJ2-5 TRBV7-9 . 16 . TGTGCCAGCAGCTCACCCCGGGAGCAATCCCAAGAGACCCAGTACTTC CASSSPREQSQETQYF
TRBJ2-7 TRBV15 TRBD2 20 . TGTGCCACCAGCAGAGTAAGAACTAGCGGGAGGGCCTGGTACCCCTACGAGCAGTACTTC CATSRVRTSGRAWYPYEQYF
TRBJ1-5 TRBV18 . 17 . TGTGCCAGCTCACCAAGGGCAGGGTCCATGGGCAATCAGCCCCAGCATTTT CASSPRAGSMGNQPQHF
TRBJ2-7 TRBV11-2 TRBD1 18 . TGTGCCAGCAGCTTTCGCCCCCAAGGGACAGGGGTCGTCTACGAGCAGTACTTC CASSFRPQGTGVVYEQYF
TRBJ2-3 TRBV7-8 . 15 . TGTGCCAGCAGCCCGCCGGCCGGGACATTGGATACGCAGTATTTT CASSPPAGTLDTQYF
TRBJ2-5 TRBV4-2 . 16 . TGTGCCAGCAGCCAAGTAACTAGGGGAATCCAAGAGACCCAGTACTTC CASSQVTRGIQETQYF
TRBJ2-7 TRBV6-6 TRBD1 15 . TGTGCCAGCACCTCCCGGGACAGGGTATCCTACGAGCAGTACTTC CASTSRDRVSYEQYF
TRBJ2-7 TRBV6-5 . 14 . TGTGCCAGCAGCCGCCGGGACGGTGCCTACGAGCAGTACTTC CASSRRDGAYEQYF
TRBJ2-7 TRBV5-4 TRBD2 16 . TGTGCCAGCAGCTCCGGGACTAGCGGGAGGGAGGGAGAGCAGTACTTC CASSSGTSGREGEQYF
TRBJ1-3 TRBV4-1 TRBD1 15 . TGCGCCAGCAGCCAAGAGTCAGGGGGACTCTACACCATATATTTT CASSQESGGLYTIYF
TRBJ2-5 TRBV5-1 . 15 once TGCGCCAGCAGCCCTGGTCGGTTTACCCAAGAGACCCAGTACTTC CASSPGRFTQETQYF
TRBJ2-1 TRBV5-1 . 14 once TGCGCCAGCAGCGCAGGAACCACCTACAATGAGCAGTTCTTC CASSAGTTYNEQFF
TRBJ2-3 TRBV28 TRBD2 16 . TGTGCCAGCAGTTTTCTAGCGGGAGATGACACAGATACGCAGTATTTT CASSFLAGDDTDTQYF
TRBJ1-4 TRBV5-6 . 17 once TGTGCCAGCAGCTTGAGGGCCAGGCGAACTGAGTATGAAAAACTGTTTTTT CASSLRARRTEYEKLFF
TRBJ1-2 TRBV28 . 14 . TGTGCCAGCAGTATAATCTTACGGTACGGGGGCTACACCTTC CASSIILRYGGYTF
TRBJ2-3 TRBV28 . 11 . TGTGCCAGCAGTTTCACCGATACGCAGTATTTT CASSFTDTQYF
TRBJ2-7 TRBV20-1 . 11 . TGCAGTGCTAGAGATATCCCACTGGAGTACTTC CSARDIPLEYF
TRBJ1-4 TRBV4-3 . 15 . TGCGCCAGCAGCCGTTCGGGGCCAACTAATGAAAAACTGTTTTTT CASSRSGPTNEKLFF
TRBJ2-1 TRBV4-3 TRBD2 14 once TGCGCCAGCAGCCATGGGACTAGCGGGAGGGAGCAGTTCTTC CASSHGTSGREQFF
TRBJ2-1 TRBV11-2 . 14 once TGTGCCAGCAGCTTGGACCGTTGGGTCAATGAGCAGTTCTTC CASSLDRWVNEQFF